This T cell receptor beta chain was sequenced in a study of blood T cell repertoires in COVID-19. Germline V gene data show CDR1 as SGHVS and CDR2 as FNYEAQ. The CDR3 runs 15 residues. After removal of 1 base from V and 4 bases from J, the junction contained 6 bases not matched to a gene. Original methodology: Amplification of reference gene primers was used by the study to estimate nucleated cell counts. Some clones are missing from TCRdb's copy, which holds only in-frame ones; the method was immunoSEQ multiplex PCR. D and trimming come from the DNA, and the V and J calls and clone size come from that table. The sample has approximately 240,000 clones, 82% seen once.

The chain has TRBV7-6 and TRBJ1-2, with 7 bases identical to TRBD1. Sequenced sample: peripheral blood. The TCR comes from an elderly woman with active or convalescent COVID-19. The DNA of the CDR3 is TGTGCCAGCAGCTTAGGGTCGACAGGGACCTATGGCTACACCTTC. Translating it yields CASSLGSTGTYGYTF.